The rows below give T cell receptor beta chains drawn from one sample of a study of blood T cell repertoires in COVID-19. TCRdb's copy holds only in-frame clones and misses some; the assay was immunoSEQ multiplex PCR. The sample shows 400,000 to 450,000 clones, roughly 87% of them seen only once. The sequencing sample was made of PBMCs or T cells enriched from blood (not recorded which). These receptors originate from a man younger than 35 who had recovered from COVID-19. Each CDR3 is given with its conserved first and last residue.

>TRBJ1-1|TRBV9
CASSVVTGSTEAFF
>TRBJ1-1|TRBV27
CATAPGQNTEAFF
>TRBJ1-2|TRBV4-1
CASSQDREKPVF
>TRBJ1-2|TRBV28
CASNQGYGYTF
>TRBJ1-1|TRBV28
CASSFLRQNLEAFF
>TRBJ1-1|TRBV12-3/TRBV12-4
CASSPRLPEAFF
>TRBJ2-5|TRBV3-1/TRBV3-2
CASSPTGTRETQYF
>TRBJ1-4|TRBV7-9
CASPPRGLNEKLFF
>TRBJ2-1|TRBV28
CASSAGTSVVHARRTNEQFF
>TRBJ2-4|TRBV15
CATSRDFGGANIQYF
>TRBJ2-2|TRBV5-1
CASRDQGAGELFF
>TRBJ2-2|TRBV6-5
CATHTGGNTGELFF
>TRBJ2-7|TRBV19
CASSTPGQGHPYEQYF
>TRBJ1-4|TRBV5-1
CASSLRGATNEKLFF
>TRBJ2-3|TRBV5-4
CASSQGTSGVGDTQYF
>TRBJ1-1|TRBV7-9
CASSLGQGDTEAFF
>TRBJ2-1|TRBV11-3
CASSLGVSGRNEQFF
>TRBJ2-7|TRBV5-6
CASSLRPTGNHEQYF
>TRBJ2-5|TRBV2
CASRVDRAGETQYF
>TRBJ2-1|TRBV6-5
CASRSAGGWNEQFF
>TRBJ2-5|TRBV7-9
CASATDRGLVETQYF
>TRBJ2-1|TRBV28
CASRSSGTRTYNEQFF
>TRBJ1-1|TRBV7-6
CASSKGQGGEAFF
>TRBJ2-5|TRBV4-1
CASSQEAVSGGAQYF